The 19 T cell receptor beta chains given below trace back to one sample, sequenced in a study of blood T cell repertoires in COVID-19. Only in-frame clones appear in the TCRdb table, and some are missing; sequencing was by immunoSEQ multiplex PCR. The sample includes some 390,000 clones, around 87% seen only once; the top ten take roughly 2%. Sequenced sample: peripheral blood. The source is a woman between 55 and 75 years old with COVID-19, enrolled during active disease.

The CDR3 DNA reads as TGTGCCAGCAGCTCAGGACAGGGTAGCTTTCAGACCCAGTACTTC. It translates to CASSSGQGSFQTQYF. This chain uses TRBV11-3 with TRBJ2-5, with 8 bases matching TRBD1. Germline CDR1 and CDR2: SGHNT and YENEEA. Losses at the gene ends were 4 bases for V and 6 bases for J; bases not matched to a gene: 10. The CDR3 loop spans 15 amino acids.

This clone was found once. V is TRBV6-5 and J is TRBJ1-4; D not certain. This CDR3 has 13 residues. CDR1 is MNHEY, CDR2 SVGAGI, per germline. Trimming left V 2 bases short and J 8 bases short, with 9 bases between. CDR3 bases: TGTGCCAGCAGTTACGGCGACTACGAAAAACTGTTTTTT. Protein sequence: CASSYGDYEKLFF.

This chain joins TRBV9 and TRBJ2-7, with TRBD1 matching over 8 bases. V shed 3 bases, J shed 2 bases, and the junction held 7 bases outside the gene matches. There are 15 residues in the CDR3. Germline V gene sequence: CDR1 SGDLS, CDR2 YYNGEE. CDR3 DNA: TGTGCCAGCAGCGCTTCCGGGACAGGAGCCTACGAGCAGTACTTC. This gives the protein CASSASGTGAYEQYF.

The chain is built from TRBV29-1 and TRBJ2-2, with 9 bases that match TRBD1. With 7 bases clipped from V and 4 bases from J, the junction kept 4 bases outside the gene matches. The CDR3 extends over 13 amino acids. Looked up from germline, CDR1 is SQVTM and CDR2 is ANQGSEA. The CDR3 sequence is CSAYRGRTGELFF. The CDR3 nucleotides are TGCAGCGCTTACAGGGGGCGCACCGGGGAGCTGTTTTTT.

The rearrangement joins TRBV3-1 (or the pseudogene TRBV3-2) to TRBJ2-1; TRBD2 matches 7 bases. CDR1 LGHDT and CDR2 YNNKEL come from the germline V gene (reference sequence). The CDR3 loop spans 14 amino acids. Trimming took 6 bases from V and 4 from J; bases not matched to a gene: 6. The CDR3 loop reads CASSKRGVYNEQFF. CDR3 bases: TGTGCCAGCAGTAAACGGGGGGTTTACAATGAGCAGTTCTTC.

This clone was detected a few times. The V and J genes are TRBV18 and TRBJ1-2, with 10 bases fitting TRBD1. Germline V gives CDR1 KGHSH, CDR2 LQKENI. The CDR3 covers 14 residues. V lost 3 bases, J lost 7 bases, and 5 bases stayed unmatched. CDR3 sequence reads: CASSPTGQGLGYTF. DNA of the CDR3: TGTGCCAGCTCACCGACGGGACAGGGGCTTGGCTACACCTTC. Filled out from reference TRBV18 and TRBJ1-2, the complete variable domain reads NAGVMQNPRHLVRRRGQEARLRCSPMKGHSHVYWYRQLPEEGLKFMVYLQKENIIDESGMPKERFSAEFPKEGPSILRIQQVVRGDSAAYFCASSPTGQGLGYTFGSGTRLTVV.

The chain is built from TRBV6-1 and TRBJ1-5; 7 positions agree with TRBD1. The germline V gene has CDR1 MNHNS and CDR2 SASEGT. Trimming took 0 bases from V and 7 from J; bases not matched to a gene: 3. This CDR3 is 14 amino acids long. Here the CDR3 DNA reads TGTGCCAGCAGTGAAGCGACAGGGTCCCAGCCCCAGCATTTT. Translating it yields CASSEATGSQPQHF.

The CDR3 protein is CASSPNRDRFSYEQYF. The CDR3 DNA is TGTGCCAGCAGTCCGAATCGGGACAGGTTCTCCTACGAGCAGTACTTC. The chain uses TRBV27 and TRBJ2-7; TRBD1 agrees at 8 bases. CDR3 length equals 16 residues. J gave up 0 bases and V 5 bases, and 9 bases lay outside the gene matches. Germline-derived CDR1 and CDR2 are MNHEY and SMNVEV (reference sequence).

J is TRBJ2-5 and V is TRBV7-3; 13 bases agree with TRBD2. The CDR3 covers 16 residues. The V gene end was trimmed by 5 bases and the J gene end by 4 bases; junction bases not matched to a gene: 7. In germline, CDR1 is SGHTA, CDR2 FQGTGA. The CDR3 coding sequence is TGTGCCAGCAGCCCCGGGACTAGCGGGAAGGGAGAGACCCAGTACTTC. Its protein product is CASSPGTSGKGETQYF.

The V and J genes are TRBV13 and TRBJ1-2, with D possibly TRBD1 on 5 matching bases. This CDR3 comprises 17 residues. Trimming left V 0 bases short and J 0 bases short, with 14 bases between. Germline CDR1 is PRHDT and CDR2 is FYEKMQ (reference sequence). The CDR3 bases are TGTGCCAGCAGCTTAGGTAGAAGGGTAGGGGCTAACTATGGCTACACCTTC. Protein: CASSLGRRVGANYGYTF. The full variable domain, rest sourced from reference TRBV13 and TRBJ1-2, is AAGVIQSPRHLIKEKRETATLKCYPIPRHDTVYWYQQGPGQDPQFLISFYEKMQSDKGSIPDRFSAQQFSDYHSELNMSSLELGDSALYFCASSLGRRVGANYGYTFGSGTRLTVV.

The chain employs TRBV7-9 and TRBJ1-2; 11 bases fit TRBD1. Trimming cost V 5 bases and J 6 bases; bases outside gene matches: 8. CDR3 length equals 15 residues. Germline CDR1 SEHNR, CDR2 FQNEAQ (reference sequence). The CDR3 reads CASSIGTGGKNGYTF. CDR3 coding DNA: TGTGCCAGCAGCATCGGGACAGGGGGAAAGAATGGCTACACCTTC.

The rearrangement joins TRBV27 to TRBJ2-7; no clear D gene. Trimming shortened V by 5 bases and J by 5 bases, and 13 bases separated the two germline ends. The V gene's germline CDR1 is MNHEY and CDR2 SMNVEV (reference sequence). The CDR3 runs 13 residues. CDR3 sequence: CASSKLGSHEQYF. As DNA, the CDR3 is TGTGCCAGCAGTAAGCTAGGTTCCCACGAGCAGTACTTC.

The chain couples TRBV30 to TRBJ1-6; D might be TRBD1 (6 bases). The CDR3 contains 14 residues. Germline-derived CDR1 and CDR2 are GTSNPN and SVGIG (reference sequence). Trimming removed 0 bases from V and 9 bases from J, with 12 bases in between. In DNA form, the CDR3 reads TGTGCCTGGAGTGTTCTGGGAGGGGGTTCACCCCTCCACTTT. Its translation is CAWSVLGGGSPLHF.

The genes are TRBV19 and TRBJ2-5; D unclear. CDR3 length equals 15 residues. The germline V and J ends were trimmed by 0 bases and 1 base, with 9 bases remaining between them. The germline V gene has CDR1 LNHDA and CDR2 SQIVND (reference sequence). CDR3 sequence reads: CASSIEGRPQETQYF. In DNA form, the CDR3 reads TGTGCCAGTAGTATAGAGGGCAGGCCCCAAGAGACCCAGTACTTC.

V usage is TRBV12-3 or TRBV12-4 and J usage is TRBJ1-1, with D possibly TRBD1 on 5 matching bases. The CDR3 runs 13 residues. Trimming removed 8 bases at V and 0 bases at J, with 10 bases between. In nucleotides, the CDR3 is TGTGCCAGCCTGATGACAGTGAACACTGAAGCTTTCTTT. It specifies CASLMTVNTEAFF.

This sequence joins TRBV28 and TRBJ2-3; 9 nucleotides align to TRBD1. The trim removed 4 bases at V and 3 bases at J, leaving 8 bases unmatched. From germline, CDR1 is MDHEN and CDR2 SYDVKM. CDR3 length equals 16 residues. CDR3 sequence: CASSSQRQGGTDTQYF. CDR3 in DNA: TGTGCCAGCAGTTCCCAGAGACAGGGGGGAACAGATACGCAGTATTTT.

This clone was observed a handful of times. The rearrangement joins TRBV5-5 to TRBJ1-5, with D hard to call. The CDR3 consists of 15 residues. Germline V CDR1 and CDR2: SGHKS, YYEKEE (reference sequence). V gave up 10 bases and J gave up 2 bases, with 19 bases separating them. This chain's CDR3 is CASGRGATGNQPQHF. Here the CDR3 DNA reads TGTGCCTCCGGACGGGGAGCAACGGGCAATCAGCCCCAGCATTTT.

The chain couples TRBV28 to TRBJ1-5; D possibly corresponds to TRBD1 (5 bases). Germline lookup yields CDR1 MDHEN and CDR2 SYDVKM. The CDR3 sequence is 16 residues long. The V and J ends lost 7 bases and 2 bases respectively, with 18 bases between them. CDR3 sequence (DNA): TGTGCCAGCAAATTTGTTTCGGGGGTTGGCAATCAGCCCCAGCATTTT. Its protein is CASKFVSGVGNQPQHF.

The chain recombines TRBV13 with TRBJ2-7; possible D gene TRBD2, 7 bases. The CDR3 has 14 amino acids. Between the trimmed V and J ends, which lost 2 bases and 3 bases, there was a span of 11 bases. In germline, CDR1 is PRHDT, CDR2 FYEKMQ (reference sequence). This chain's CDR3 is CASSLKGGDYEQYF. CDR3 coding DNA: TGTGCCAGCAGCTTAAAAGGGGGGGACTACGAGCAGTACTTC.